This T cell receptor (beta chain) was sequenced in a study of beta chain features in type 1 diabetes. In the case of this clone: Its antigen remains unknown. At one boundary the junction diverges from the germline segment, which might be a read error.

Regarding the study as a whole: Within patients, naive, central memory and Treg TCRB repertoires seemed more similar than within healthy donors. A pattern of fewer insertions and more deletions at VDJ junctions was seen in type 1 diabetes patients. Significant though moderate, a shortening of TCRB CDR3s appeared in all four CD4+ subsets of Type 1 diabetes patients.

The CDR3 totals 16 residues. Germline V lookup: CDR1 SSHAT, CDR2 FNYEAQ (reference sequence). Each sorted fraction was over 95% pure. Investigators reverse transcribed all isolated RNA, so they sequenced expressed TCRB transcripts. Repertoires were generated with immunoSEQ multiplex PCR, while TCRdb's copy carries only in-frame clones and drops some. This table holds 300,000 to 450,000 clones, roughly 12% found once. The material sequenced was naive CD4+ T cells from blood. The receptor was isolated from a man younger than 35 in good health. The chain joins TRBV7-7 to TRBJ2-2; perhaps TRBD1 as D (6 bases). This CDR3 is CASSLGRGTYTGELFF. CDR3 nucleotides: TGTGCTAGCAGCTTAGGCAGGGGTACCTACACCGGGGAGCTGTTTTTT.